This T cell receptor beta chain was observed in a study of shared clonotypes between healthy human individuals. Study results and limitations: Relative to clonotypes present in all four donors, those not shared had lower generation probabilities.

Assay: immunoSEQ multiplex PCR; the TCRdb copy retains only in-frame clones and omits some. The table has 600,000 to 750,000 clones, about 92% seen once; the top ten hold 30% to 35%. CCR7-negative CD45RA+ TemRA cells were pooled with CD45RO+ cells for CD8 memory. The CDR3 loop spans 13 amino acids. Germline V gives CDR1 SGHTA, CDR2 FQGTGA. Trimming cost V 2 bases and J 9 bases, with 10 bases left between them. Of note for this clone: Its antigen is unknown.

This TCR came from a man aged 18-30 years in good health. Some clones in this sample may be carry-over from other donors' samples. The rearrangement joins TRBV7-3 to TRBJ2-2; D call uncertain. The sequenced sample consisted of memory CD8+ T cells from PBMCs. Specified subset: CD45RO+ cells pooled with CCR7-negative TemRA cells. CDR3 DNA sequence: TGTGCCAGCAGCTTACCCCCAGCAAGGGAGCTGTTTTTT. Amino acid sequence: CASSLPPARELFF.